This TCR beta chain emerged from a study of T cell responses to AZD1222 COVID-19 vaccine. General study results and limits: Vaccine-associated CD4 TCRs spanned spike, dominant at 160-218 and 743-854. Clonal diversity may have been underestimated in mostly white British donors.

The data were produced by immunoSEQ multiplex PCR, yet TCRdb's version contains in-frame clones alone and is incomplete. The sample comprises tens of thousands of clones, roughly 87% of which are singletons, and approximately 40% rests with the top ten. The V and J ends lost 6 bases and 4 bases, in that order; junction bases with no gene match: 4. This CDR3 has 13 residues. Germline V gene data show CDR1 as SGHDN and CDR2 as FVKESK. Points on this clone: Its antigen remains unknown.

Sequenced here: peripheral blood, sampled 28 days after the second AZD1222 dose. This clonotype was sampled from an adult who received the AZD1222 COVID-19 vaccine. This sequence joins TRBV14 and TRBJ1-1, with 8 bases identical to TRBD1. The CDR3 DNA reads as TGTGCCAGCAGACAGGACAGGGTCACTGAAGCTTTCTTT. It translates to CASRQDRVTEAFF.